This T cell receptor beta chain stems from a study of T cell responses to AZD1222 COVID-19 vaccine. Overall study results and limits: It was only a handful of AZD1222 recipients who were seropositive at baseline.

Germline CDR1 SNHLY, CDR2 FYNNEI. V lost 4 bases to trimming and J lost 2 bases, with 5 bases between them. The length of the CDR3 is 12 residues. As regards this clone: Its antigen remains unidentified.

TCRdb keeps only in-frame clones here, not all; method: immunoSEQ multiplex PCR. Of 250,000 to 300,000 clones in the sample, around 93% are singletons; the top ten hold roughly 0.5%. The chain has TRBV2 and TRBJ1-1, with D unresolved. The receptor's source is an adult who received the AZD1222 COVID-19 vaccine. Sequenced material: peripheral blood, taken 28 days after the second AZD1222 dose. CDR3 nucleotide sequence: TGTGCCAGCAGTGCACTCAACACTGAAGCTTTCTTT. Translating gives CASSALNTEAFF. The variable domain in full, completed from reference TRBV2 and TRBJ1-1, reads EPEVTQTPSHQVTQMGQEVILRCVPISNHLYFYWYRQILGQKVEFLVSFYNNEISEKSEIFDDQFSVERPDGSNFTLKIRSTKLEDSAMYFCASSALNTEAFFGQGTRLTVV.